This entry describes one T cell receptor beta chain. TCRdb's copy holds only in-frame clones and misses some; the assay was immunoSEQ multiplex PCR. The data show roughly 76,000 clones, around 90% seen once. The source of the sample is a study of OX40 agonist ivuxolimab in advanced cancers. About the study: With ivuxolimab, an agonistic anti-OX40 (CD134) antibody, patients were treated.

The CDR3 length is 13 residues. This clonotype was obtained from an adult with an advanced solid tumor such as melanoma, head and neck, liver or kidney cancer. The rearrangement joins TRBV1 to TRBJ2-7; TRBD2 was called by the table and not checked on the DNA. TRBV1 is a pseudogene. Sequenced here: CD4+ or CD8+ T cells sorted from blood, sampled in a trial of the OX40 agonist ivuxolimab. CDR3 sequence reads: CTSSHCRAYEQYF. CDR3 nucleotide sequence: TGCACCAGCAGCCATTGTCGCGCGTACGAGCAGTACTTC.